The 13 T cell receptor beta chains in this list originate from one sample, sequenced in a study of T cells expressing NK-cell markers. From its re-call of the 5' RACE reads, TCRdb lists each CDR3 protein once, without DNA. This sample's table reports about 410,000 distinct CDR3 sequences. The sample was blood T cells: a sorted CD56 or NKG2C T cell subset, CD4+ or CD8+ T cells, or bulk PBMC T cells (not recorded which). The receptors were sampled from a woman aged 45-65 years in good health.

The chain joins TRBV30 to TRBJ2-7; TCRdb's assignment of TRBD1 cannot be checked, as there is no DNA. This CDR3 is 14 amino acids long. The germline V gene has CDR1 GTSNPN and CDR2 SVGIG (reference sequence). CDR3: CAWSVLTGGNEQYF.

The genes are TRBV12-3 or TRBV12-4 and TRBJ1-4. CDR3 length: 14 residues. CDR3 sequence: CASTSGHANEKLFF.

This chain links TRBV4-1 with TRBJ2-1. The germline CDR1 and CDR2 sequences are MGHRA and YSYEKL. The CDR3 covers 13 residues. The CDR3 is CASSQVGKDGQFF.

J is TRBJ2-3 and V is TRBV20-1; as DNA is missing, the TRBD1 call by TCRdb cannot be tested. Germline loops: CDR1 DFQATT, CDR2 SNEGSKA (reference sequence). The CDR3 consists of 14 residues. CDR3 amino acids: CSAGSRKYTDTQYF.

This chain uses TRBV20-1 with TRBJ2-5; lacking DNA, the TRBD2 call made by TCRdb goes unchecked. The germline gives CDR1 DFQATT, CDR2 SNEGSKA (reference sequence). The CDR3 contains 15 residues. CDR3 region: CSAGSSGRAVETQYF.

The chain has TRBV19 and TRBJ1-1; without DNA, the TCRdb call of TRBD1 cannot be checked. The CDR3 has 14 amino acids. Germline V gene lookup returns CDR1 LNHDA and CDR2 SQIVND (reference sequence). The CDR3 region is CASLRRQGNTEAFF.

The rearrangement uses TRBV11-3 and TRBJ2-1; TCRdb's assignment of TRBD2 cannot be checked, as there is no DNA. CDR3 length: 14 residues. Per the germline V gene, CDR1 is SGHNT and CDR2 is YENEEA. The CDR3 region is CASSFSSGIREQFF.

This chain joins TRBV5-1 and TRBJ2-1. The CDR3 sequence is 15 residues long. In germline, CDR1 is SGHRS, CDR2 YFSETQ. The CDR3 sequence is CASSLGVGGYNEQFF.

The chain combines TRBV7-9 with TRBJ2-7; TCRdb picks TRBD1, but there is no DNA to check that call. Per the germline V gene, CDR1 is SEHNR and CDR2 is FQNEAQ (reference sequence). The CDR3 runs 16 residues. CDR3 in amino acids: CASSLEAGQGPREQYF.

The J gene is TRBJ2-1, the V gene TRBV6-1; TCRdb reports TRBD1, a call that lacks DNA to check it against. Germline V gives CDR1 MNHNS, CDR2 SASEGT. CDR3 length: 16 residues. This CDR3 is CASSGQWAVTYNEQFF.

The chain is built from TRBV11-2 and TRBJ1-1; lacking DNA, the TRBD1 call made by TCRdb goes unchecked. The CDR3 is 14 residues long. Germline values: CDR1 SGHAT, CDR2 FQNNGV. The CDR3 sequence: CASSWGQGRTEAFF.

The V and J genes are TRBV12-3 or TRBV12-4 and TRBJ1-2; the D call of TRBD1 rests on TCRdb alone, since no DNA is present to check it. The CDR3 runs to 16 residues. This chain's CDR3 is CASIYKGDNSNYGYTF.

The chain joins TRBV20-1 to TRBJ1-6; TCRdb calls TRBD1, which cannot be checked without DNA. The CDR3 totals 15 residues. Looked up from germline, CDR1 is DFQATT and CDR2 is SNEGSKA (reference sequence). This CDR3 reads CSARVPGQGRSPLHF.